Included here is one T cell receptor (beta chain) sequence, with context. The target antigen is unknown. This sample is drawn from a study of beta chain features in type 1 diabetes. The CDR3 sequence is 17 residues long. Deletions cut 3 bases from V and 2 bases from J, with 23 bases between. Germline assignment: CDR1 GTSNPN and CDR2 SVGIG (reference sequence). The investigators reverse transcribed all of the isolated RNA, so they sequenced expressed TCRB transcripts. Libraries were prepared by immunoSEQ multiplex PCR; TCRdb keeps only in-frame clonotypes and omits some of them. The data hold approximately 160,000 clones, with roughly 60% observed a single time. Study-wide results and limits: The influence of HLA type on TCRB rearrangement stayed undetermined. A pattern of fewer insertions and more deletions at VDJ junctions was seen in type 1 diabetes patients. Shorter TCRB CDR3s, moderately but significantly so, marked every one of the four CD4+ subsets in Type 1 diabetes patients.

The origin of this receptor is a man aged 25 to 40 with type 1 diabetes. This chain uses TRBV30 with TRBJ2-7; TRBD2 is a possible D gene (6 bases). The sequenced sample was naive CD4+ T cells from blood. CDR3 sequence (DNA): TGTGCCTGGAGGACGGGAGAAAAAGGGCAAAAGGCCTACGAGCAGTACTTC. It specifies CAWRTGEKGQKAYEQYF.